This T cell receptor beta chain was retrieved from a study of blood T cell repertoires in COVID-19. Overall study context: The study drew acute and convalescent COVID-19 samples from the United States, Italy and Spain.

Original data processing: Cell counts per sample came from amplifying reference gene primers. The repertoire was sequenced with immunoSEQ multiplex PCR; TCRdb's copy has only in-frame clones and lacks some. The D gene and trimming were derived from the DNA, and the V and J assignments and clone size from that table. Of tens of thousands of clones in the sample, over 80% were seen once. The CDR3 runs 15 residues. V lost 0 bases and J lost 11; bases outside the gene matches: 9. CDR1 and CDR2 from the germline V gene are MGHRA and YSYEKL. The rearrangement uses TRBV4-1 and TRBJ1-5; TRBD1 agrees at 8 bases. The sample taken for sequencing was peripheral blood. The source is an elderly woman with acute or convalescent COVID-19. In nucleotides, the CDR3 is TGCGCCAGCAGCCAAGAAGACAGGGGTTCGGGGACCCAGCATTTT. Amino acids: CASSQEDRGSGTQHF.